This paragraph covers one TCR beta chain sequence. Its antigen is not known. Time point in this sample: baseline, week 1 (first vaccination visit). The treatment was: pre-vaccination baseline after standard-of-care therapy. Diagnosis in the donors showed new WHO grade 3 or 4 astrocytomas that were IDH1-mutant and ATRX-lost. V lost 0 bases and J lost 6, with 6 bases in between. This CDR3 has 12 amino acids. The germline CDR1 and CDR2 sequences are SGHNT and YENEEA. The sample belongs to a study of a mutant IDH1 vaccine in newly diagnosed glioma. About the research overall: Patients had received radiotherapy, temozolomide, or both previously, most receiving both.

The repertoire was sequenced with immunoSEQ multiplex PCR; TCRdb's copy has only in-frame clones and lacks some. The sample records some 100,000 clones, about four fifths being singletons. Study results and caveats: In 85% to 95% of patients, immune responses induced by the vaccine occurred. It seemed that pseudoprogression was not linked to changes in the top peripheral T cell clonotypes.

This TCR came from a woman aged 45 to 65 with glioma. The chain recombines TRBV11-3 with TRBJ2-7; no clear D. The specimen was PBMCs, collected from a glioma patient treated with radiotherapy, temozolomide or both. CDR3 DNA: TGTGCCAGCAGCTTAGATAGGTTCGAGCAGTACTTC. Its translation is CASSLDRFEQYF.